This T cell receptor (beta chain) derives from a study of CD8+ T cells in alopecia areata. In the study overall: At a dose of 5 to 10 mg twice daily, oral tofacitinib was given to treated patients.

RNA extraction was followed by reverse transcription into cDNA, which acted as the sequencing template. Produced via immunoSEQ multiplex PCR; TCRdb's table is partial and in-frame only. Among 90,000 to 100,000 clones listed, about 40% were seen once. From PBMCs, CD4+ and CD8+ T cells were sorted. The CDR3 loop spans 16 amino acids. The V end lost 1 base, the J end lost 4 bases, and 12 bases lay between the germline ends. Germline CDR1 is SGDLS and CDR2 is YYNGEE. The chain has TRBV9 and TRBJ2-6, with D perhaps matching TRBD1 (6 bases). This sequence was found in a human donor with alopecia areata. Sequencing used CD4+ T cells sorted from blood. CDR3 sequence reads: CASSVPGAAGANVLTF. Here the CDR3 DNA reads TGTGCCAGCAGCGTACCAGGGGCAGCAGGGGCCAACGTCCTGACTTTC.